The sequence of this T cell receptor beta chain was determined in a study of EBV T-cell therapy then PD-1 blockade in nasopharyngeal carcinoma. Trimming took 0 bases from V and 5 from J, leaving 7 bases between them. Germline CDR1 reads MNHEY; CDR2 reads SVGAGI. The CDR3 length is 13 residues. Produced via immunoSEQ multiplex PCR; TCRdb's table is partial and in-frame only. Here the sample spans 20,000 or so clones, almost 85% being singletons. Treatment described: AdE1-LMPpoly-expanded autologous EBV-specific T-cell therapy followed by anti-PD-1 nivolumab. For this clone: Its antigen remains unknown.

This receptor was taken from a man aged 40-49 years with nasopharyngeal carcinoma. The sequences come from CD8+ T cells from blood, collected at approximately day 31 from a patient whose treatment included autologous EBV-specific T cells and nivolumab. The V gene is TRBV6-5, the J gene TRBJ1-1; no reliable D call. CDR3 loop: CASSYSTRTEAFF. CDR3 in DNA: TGTGCCAGCAGTTACTCGACCCGGACTGAAGCTTTCTTT.